This T cell receptor beta chain was identified in a study of blood T cell repertoires in COVID-19. In the study overall: Nucleic acid was either cDNA or gDNA, and it came from T cells, B-cell-depleted T cells, or PBMCs.

A single count supports this clone. CDR1 is MNHEY and CDR2 is SMNVEV in the germline V gene (reference sequence). V was shortened by 3 bases and J by 0 bases, with 3 bases between the two germline ends. CDR3 length: 14 residues. Methods used by the authors: Estimates of nucleated cell counts were drawn from the amplification of reference gene primers. Repertoires were generated with immunoSEQ multiplex PCR, while TCRdb's copy carries only in-frame clones and drops some. V, J and clone size were drawn from that table, and D and trimming were deduced from the DNA. Among tens of thousands of clones, roughly 80% were seen once, and the ten largest hold 15% to 20%.

The V gene is TRBV27, the J gene TRBJ1-6; D remains unclear. The sample was peripheral blood. This receptor was identified in a woman aged 60-70 years with acute or convalescent COVID-19. This chain's CDR3 is CASSFSSYNSPLHF. The CDR3 nucleotides are TGTGCCAGCAGTTTTAGCTCCTATAATTCACCCCTCCACTTT.